There are many counts of the clone carrying this TCR beta chain. TCRdb processed the RACE reads anew with MiXCR; each CDR3 protein has one entry. The data contain roughly 380,000 distinct CDR3 sequences, roughly 5% of them singletons. The V gene's germline CDR1 is SGHTA and CDR2 FQGNSA. Unmatched junction bases numbered 5, after V lost 5 bases and J lost 2 bases. This CDR3 has 15 residues. These data originate in a study of human T cells and chemical hapten exposure. Specified time point: pre-sensitization, week 0. As for treatment: therapeutic diphenylcyclopropenone sensitization with weekly scalp DPC.

V gene TRBV7-2 combines with J gene TRBJ2-3; 9 bases fit TRBD2. The sample consisted of whole blood, taken in connection with sensitization to the hapten diphenylcyclopropenone (DPC). The clonotype originates from a woman between 50 and 59 years old with alopecia areata. Some clones in this sample may be carry-over from other donors' samples. The CDR3 loop reads CASSQAGGDTDTQYF. CDR3 DNA sequence: TGTGCCAGCAGCCAAGCGGGAGGAGACACAGATACGCAGTATTTT.